A single sample gave rise to the 13 T cell receptor beta chains below, sequenced in a study of shared clonotypes between healthy human individuals. Measured with immunoSEQ multiplex PCR; TCRdb has only the in-frame clones, and not every one. Of 500,000 to 550,000 clones listed, 95% to 96% are singletons. The sequencing sample was made of naive CD4+ T cells sorted from blood. The subset was: CD45RA+ positively selected. Receptors were obtained from a woman aged 30 to 39 in good health.

The V and J genes are TRBV2 and TRBJ1-1; no clear D. Germline assignment: CDR1 SNHLY and CDR2 FYNNEI. The V end was cut by 7 bases, the J end by 0 bases, with 9 bases between. This CDR3 has 13 residues. CDR3 region: CASKETVNTEAFF. Written as DNA, the CDR3 is TGTGCCAGCAAAGAGACGGTGAACACTGAAGCTTTCTTT.

This clone was counted a single time. V usage is TRBV27 and J usage is TRBJ2-1; 13 nucleotides match TRBD2. Germline V CDR1 and CDR2: MNHEY, SMNVEV (reference sequence). This CDR3 region has 16 residues. Trimming cost V 0 bases and J 9 bases; bases outside gene matches: 5. The CDR3 coding sequence is TGTGCCAGCAGTTTATCACTAGCGGGAGGGCCTGGTGAGCAGTTCTTC. Protein product: CASSLSLAGGPGEQFF.

The chain has TRBV7-7 and TRBJ2-3; TRBD2 aligns across 7 bases. Germline V gene sequence: CDR1 SSHAT, CDR2 FNYEAQ (reference sequence). The CDR3 totals 16 residues. The junction had 16 bases not matched to a gene; V was cut back by 5 bases and J by 8 bases. The CDR3 sequence is CASSPTSASVVGTQYF. Written as DNA, the CDR3 is TGTGCCAGCAGCCCTACTAGCGCTAGCGTGGTTGGTACGCAGTATTTT.

V is TRBV18 and J is TRBJ2-2, with D perhaps being TRBD1 or TRBD2 (5 bases each). The CDR3 contains 15 residues. Trimming removed 0 bases at V and 6 bases at J, with 11 bases between. Germline assignment: CDR1 KGHSH and CDR2 LQKENI. CDR3: CASSPPAGRPGELFF. The CDR3 DNA is TGTGCCAGCTCACCACCGGCAGGGAGACCCGGGGAGCTGTTTTTT.

The chain couples TRBV29-1 to TRBJ2-3, with 9 bases aligning to TRBD2. Germline V CDR1 and CDR2: SQVTM, ANQGSEA. This CDR3 is 15 amino acids long. V was pared by 5 bases and J by 0 bases, with 6 bases of the junction left unmatched. The CDR3: CSVLAGIHSTDTQYF. The CDR3 DNA reads as TGCAGCGTTCTAGCGGGGATCCATAGCACAGATACGCAGTATTTT.

The rearrangement uses TRBV28 and TRBJ1-2; D call uncertain. This CDR3 comprises 15 residues. V lost 3 bases, J lost 7 bases, and 18 bases lay in between. CDR1 is MDHEN, CDR2 SYDVKM, per germline. This chain's CDR3 is CASSFRQELRGGYTF. The CDR3, as DNA: TGTGCCAGCAGTTTCCGACAAGAGCTCCGAGGTGGCTACACCTTC.

V is TRBV10-3 and J is TRBJ2-1; 11 nucleotides align to TRBD2. This CDR3 region has 18 residues. Trimming cost V 0 bases and J 2 bases; bases outside gene matches: 6. Germline loops: CDR1 ENHRY, CDR2 SYGVKD. The CDR3 protein is CAISESNSGRGAYNEQFF. The DNA for the CDR3 is TGTGCCATCAGTGAGTCGAATAGCGGGAGGGGGGCCTACAATGAGCAGTTCTTC.

The chain recombines TRBV7-9 with TRBJ2-1; TRBD1 aligns across 7 bases. Germline CDR1 is SEHNR and CDR2 is FQNEAQ (reference sequence). The CDR3 spans 13 residues. J was trimmed by 9 bases and V by 1 base; bases with no gene match: 3. The CDR3 is CASSLVGGSEQFF. Written as DNA, the CDR3 is TGTGCCAGCAGCTTAGTAGGGGGCAGTGAGCAGTTCTTC.

The J gene is TRBJ2-2, the V gene TRBV30, with 9 bases lining up with TRBD2. The ends lost 3 bases at V and 2 bases at J; junction bases unmatched: 4. The CDR3 contains 15 residues. Per germline, CDR1 GTSNPN and CDR2 SVGIG (reference sequence). This CDR3 is CAWRLAGVNTGELFF. Here the CDR3 DNA reads TGTGCCTGGAGGTTAGCGGGAGTTAACACCGGGGAGCTGTTTTTT. The whole variable domain, remainder taken from reference TRBV30 and TRBJ2-2, is SQTIHQWPATLVQPVGSPLSLECTVEGTSNPNLYWYRQAAGRGLQLLFYSVGIGQISSEVPQNLSASRPQDRQFILSSKKLLLSDSGFYLCAWRLAGVNTGELFFGEGSRLTVL.

The rearrangement links TRBV7-3 to TRBJ2-3; 9 nucleotides agree with TRBD2. V shed 5 bases, J shed 4 bases, and the junction held 7 bases outside the gene matches. There are 15 residues in the CDR3. Germline loops: CDR1 SGHTA, CDR2 FQGTGA. The CDR3 here is CASSPGLAWADTQYF. Here the CDR3 DNA reads TGTGCCAGCAGCCCCGGACTAGCGTGGGCAGATACGCAGTATTTT.

In its sample, this clone was seen once. The chain carries TRBV11-2 and TRBJ2-7, with D perhaps TRBD2 (5 bases). CDR1 and CDR2 from the germline V gene are SGHAT and FQNNGV. This CDR3 has 14 residues. Trimming shortened V by 1 base and J by 6 bases, and 13 bases separated the two germline ends. The CDR3 loop is CASSLVSRGPEQYF. The CDR3 bases are TGTGCCAGCAGCTTAGTGTCTAGAGGGCCCGAGCAGTACTTC.

On this clone itself: Sequence at one end of the junction differs from germline and may be a read error. V is TRBV19 and J is TRBJ1-2; D gene uncertain. This CDR3 is 12 amino acids long. CDR1 and CDR2 (germline): LNHDA, SQIVND (reference sequence). CDR3 sequence reads: CASSLEGAGYTF. In DNA form, the CDR3 reads TGTGCCAGTAGTTTAGAGGGAGCCGGCTACACCTTC.

The chain employs TRBV9 and TRBJ1-1; perhaps TRBD1 as D (5 bases). Germline-derived CDR1 and CDR2 are SGDLS and YYNGEE. The V end lost 1 base, the J end lost 4 bases, and 8 bases lay between the germline ends. The CDR3 contains 13 residues. The CDR3: CASSVRGGTEAFF. CDR3 bases: TGTGCCAGCAGCGTACGGGGGGGCACTGAAGCTTTCTTT.